The clone carrying this T cell receptor (beta chain) occurred once. Sequencing was performed with immunoSEQ multiplex PCR; in TCRdb, only in-frame clones are kept and a portion is missing. The sample holds 76,000 or so clones, around 86% seen once. CDR1 is GTSNPN, CDR2 SVGIG, per germline (reference sequence). The CDR3 consists of 17 residues. The V gene end was trimmed by 2 bases and the J gene end by 2 bases; junction bases not matched to a gene: 8. These data belong to a study of control samples from healthy donors and cancer patients. This TCR was recovered from a woman in her fifties or sixties with colorectal cancer. This rearrangement joins TRBV30 to TRBJ1-6, with 8 nucleotides matching TRBD1. Sequenced material: PBMCs. The CDR3 DNA follows: TGTGCCTGGAGTAACCTAGACAGGGGCGCCTATAATTCACCCCTCCACTTT. Amino acid sequence: CAWSNLDRGAYNSPLHF.